The clone carrying this TCR beta chain was seen repeatedly, ten times or more. Its target is not known. This record comes from a study of identical twins. Broader study findings: The authors drew conclusions from cross-sectional statistical analysis rather than following the same donors.

TCRdb ran MiXCR on the 5' RACE reads and lists one entry per CDR3 protein. The sample gives about 460,000 distinct CDR3 sequences, 14% of which show up once; approximately 0.52% is in the top ten. These data were also reused for a study on yellow fever vaccine responses in identical twins.

The receptor comes from a young woman in good health. Sequenced sample: CD4+ T cells sorted from blood.

CDR3 protein: CSASGRGRDGYTF. In DNA, the CDR3 is TGCAGTGCTAGCGGCAGGGGGCGGGATGGCTACACCTTC. V and J are TRBV20-1 and TRBJ1-2; TRBD1 matches 8 bases. The J segment lost 6 bases and the V segment lost 3 bases, leaving 6 bases of the junction unmatched. The CDR3 runs to 13 residues. Germline CDR1 reads DFQATT; CDR2 reads SNEGSKA (reference sequence).